This T cell receptor beta chain was found in a study of identical twins. General study points: Reduced insertions were recorded for abundant cord blood beta clonotypes, with no such pattern in memory repertoires.

A universal primer site came from template switching; cDNA carried unique molecular identifiers. From the 5' RACE reads, TCRdb called clonotypes with MiXCR, one entry per CDR3 protein. The sample holds approximately 550,000 distinct CDR3 sequences, approximately 20% seen once. V gave up 8 bases and J gave up 2 bases, with 12 bases separating them. The germline CDR1 and CDR2 sequences are SGHTA and FQGNSA. The CDR3 has 14 residues. In regard to this clonotype: The target antigen is unknown.

The sample also formed part of further work on yellow fever vaccine responses in identical twins.

The sequencing sample was made of CD4+ T cells sorted from blood. This receptor was obtained from a woman between 18 and 30 years old in good health. V usage is TRBV7-2 and J usage is TRBJ2-2; no reliable D call. The CDR3 sequence is CASLGPANTGELFF. CDR3 nucleotide sequence: TGTGCCAGCCTGGGCCCGGCAAACACCGGGGAGCTGTTTTTT. The full variable domain, in which reference TRBV7-2 and TRBJ2-2 provide the parts outside the CDR3, is GAGVSQSPSNKVTEKGKDVELRCDPISGHTALYWYRQSLGQGLEFLIYFQGNSAPDKSGLPSDRFSAERTGGSVSTLTIQRTQQEDSAVYLCASLGPANTGELFFGEGSRLTVL.